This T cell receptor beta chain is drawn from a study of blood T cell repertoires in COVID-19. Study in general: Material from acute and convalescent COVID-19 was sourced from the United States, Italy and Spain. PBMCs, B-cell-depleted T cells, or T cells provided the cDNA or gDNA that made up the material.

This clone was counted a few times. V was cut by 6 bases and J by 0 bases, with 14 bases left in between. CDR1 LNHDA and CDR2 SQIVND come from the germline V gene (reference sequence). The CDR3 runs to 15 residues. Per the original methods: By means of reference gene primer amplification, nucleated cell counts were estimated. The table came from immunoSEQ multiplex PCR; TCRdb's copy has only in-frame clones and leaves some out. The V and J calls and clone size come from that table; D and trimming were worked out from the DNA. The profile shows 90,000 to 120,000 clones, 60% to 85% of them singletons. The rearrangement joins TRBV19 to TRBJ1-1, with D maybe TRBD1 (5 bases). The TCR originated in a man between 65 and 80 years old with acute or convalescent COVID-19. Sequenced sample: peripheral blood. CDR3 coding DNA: TGTGCCAGTAGGGAGGGGATATTGATGAACACTGAAGCTTTCTTT. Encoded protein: CASREGILMNTEAFF.